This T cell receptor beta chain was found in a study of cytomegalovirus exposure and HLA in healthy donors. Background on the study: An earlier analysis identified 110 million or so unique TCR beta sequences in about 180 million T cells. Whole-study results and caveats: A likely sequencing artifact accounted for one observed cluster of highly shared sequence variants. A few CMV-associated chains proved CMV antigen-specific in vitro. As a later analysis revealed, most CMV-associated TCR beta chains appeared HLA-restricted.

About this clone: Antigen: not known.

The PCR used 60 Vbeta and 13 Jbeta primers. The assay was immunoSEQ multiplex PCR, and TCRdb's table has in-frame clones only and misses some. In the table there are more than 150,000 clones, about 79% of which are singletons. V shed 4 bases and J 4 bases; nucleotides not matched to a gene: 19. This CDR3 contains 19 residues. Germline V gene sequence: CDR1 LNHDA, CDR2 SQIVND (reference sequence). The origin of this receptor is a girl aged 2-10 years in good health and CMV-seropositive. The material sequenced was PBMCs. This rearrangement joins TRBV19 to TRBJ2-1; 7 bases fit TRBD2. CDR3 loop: CASSKGFFGSLAEYNEQFF. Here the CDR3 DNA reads TGTGCCAGTAGTAAGGGATTTTTTGGTTCCCTAGCGGAGTACAATGAGCAGTTCTTC.